These 22 T cell receptor beta chains originate from one sample sequenced in a study of shared clonotypes between healthy human individuals. TCRdb's copy holds only in-frame clones and misses some; the assay was immunoSEQ multiplex PCR. The table lists some 580,000 clones, roughly 97% of them singletons. Specimen: naive CD4+ T cells sorted from blood. Described subset: CD45RA+ positively selected. Receptors originate from a woman younger than 45 in good health.

The CDR3 DNA follows: TGTGCCAGTAGTAGGGGCAGGGGTTCTGGCGCAGATACGCAGTATTTT. This translates into CASSRGRGSGADTQYF. The genes are TRBV19 and TRBJ2-3; D is possibly TRBD1 (6 bases). Trimming pared 4 bases from V and 4 bases from J, leaving 18 bases between. CDR1 is LNHDA and CDR2 is SQIVND in the germline V gene (reference sequence). The CDR3 runs 16 residues.

The CDR3 DNA sequence: TGTGCCAGTAGTGGTAGCGTTTCCTCCTACGAGCAGTACTTC. It is translated as CASSGSVSSYEQYF. This chain connects TRBV19 to TRBJ2-5; a possible D gene is TRBD2 (5 bases). The J call could be wrong; TRBJ2-7 is a better fit for the DNA end. The germline CDR1 and CDR2 sequences are LNHDA and SQIVND (reference sequence). This CDR3 is built from 14 residues.

The genes are TRBV13 and TRBJ2-3; 10 positions match TRBD2. Germline V gives CDR1 PRHDT, CDR2 FYEKMQ (reference sequence). CDR3 length: 16 amino acids. V lost 5 bases and J lost 0; bases outside the gene matches: 5. CDR3 nucleotides: TGTGCCAGCAGCACCTCTAGCGGGAGAAGCACAGATACGCAGTATTTT. Amino acid sequence: CASSTSSGRSTDTQYF.

V is TRBV19 and J is TRBJ2-1; 8 bases line up with TRBD1. CDR3 length: 13 residues. Germline CDR1 LNHDA, CDR2 SQIVND (reference sequence). After removal of 10 bases from V and 6 bases from J, the junction contained 8 bases not matched to a gene. CDR3 protein: CATETGVVNEQFF. CDR3 nucleotides: TGTGCCACAGAGACAGGGGTGGTCAATGAGCAGTTCTTC.

The chain uses TRBV5-6 and TRBJ2-2; 9 positions agree with TRBD1. V was pared by 3 bases and J by 3 bases, with 6 bases of the junction left unmatched. The CDR3 is 16 amino acids. CDR1 SGHDT and CDR2 YYEEEE come from the germline V gene. The CDR3 nucleotides read TGTGCCAGCAGCTATGACAGGGGGTGGGACACCGGGGAGCTGTTTTTT. This sequence encodes CASSYDRGWDTGELFF.

The chain uses TRBV7-9 and TRBJ1-4; no definite D call. Between the trimmed V and J ends, which lost 3 bases and 7 bases, there was a span of 15 bases. The CDR3 spans 15 residues. Germline values: CDR1 SEHNR, CDR2 FQNEAQ (reference sequence). CDR3 nucleotides: TGTGCCAGCAGCTTTCGATGGGGTAATGTTGAAAAACTGTTTTTT. This sequence encodes CASSFRWGNVEKLFF. The full variable domain, completed using reference TRBV7-9 and TRBJ1-4, is DTGVSQNPRHKITKRGQNVTFRCDPISEHNRLYWYRQTLGQGPEFLTYFQNEAQLEKSRLLSDRFSAERPKGSFSTLEIQRTEQGDSAMYLCASSFRWGNVEKLFFGSGTQLSVL.

The CDR3 DNA sequence: TGTGCCAGCAGCTTACGGATTGGGCGAGCGGCAGGGGTCGGGGAGCTGTTTTTT. Its translation: CASSLRIGRAAGVGELFF. The genes are TRBV7-2 and TRBJ2-2; D may be TRBD1 (6 bases). Trimming shortened V by 2 bases and J by 7 bases, and 23 bases separated the two germline ends. From germline, CDR1 is SGHTA and CDR2 FQGNSA. The CDR3 has 18 residues.

The V gene is TRBV7-9, the J gene TRBJ2-7; D is undetermined. The germline V and J ends were trimmed by 4 bases and 0 bases, with 4 bases remaining between them. This CDR3 is built from 12 residues. Germline V lookup: CDR1 SEHNR, CDR2 FQNEAQ (reference sequence). CDR3 loop: CASSSPSYEQYF. CDR3 bases: TGTGCCAGCAGCTCGCCCTCCTACGAGCAGTACTTC. The full variable domain, in which reference TRBV7-9 and TRBJ2-7 provide the parts outside the CDR3, is DTGVSQNPRHKITKRGQNVTFRCDPISEHNRLYWYRQTLGQGPEFLTYFQNEAQLEKSRLLSDRFSAERPKGSFSTLEIQRTEQGDSAMYLCASSSPSYEQYFGPGTRLTVT.

The CDR3 nucleotides read TGTGCCAGCAGTTACCCAGCGGGAGGGCGGGGTGAGCAGTTCTTC. Translated, it gives CASSYPAGGRGEQFF. The genes are TRBV6-6 and TRBJ2-1; 10 bases line up with TRBD2. This CDR3 region has 15 residues. Per the germline V gene, CDR1 is MNHNY and CDR2 is SVGAGI (reference sequence). J lost 9 bases, V lost 2 bases, and 7 bases had no gene match.

V usage is TRBV5-1 and J usage is TRBJ2-3; TRBD1 might be the D (5 bases). Germline V CDR1 and CDR2: SGHRS, YFSETQ. V was trimmed by 2 bases and J by 9 bases, leaving 10 bases between them. The CDR3 contains 12 residues. DNA of the CDR3: TGCGCCAGCAGCTTAGGGGTTTGGACGCAGTATTTT. It encodes CASSLGVWTQYF.

The chain is built from TRBV6-6 and TRBJ1-5; tentative D call: TRBD1 (5 bases). Trimming took 6 bases from V and 10 from J, leaving 19 bases between them. Germline CDR1 and CDR2: MNHNY and SVGAGI (reference sequence). This CDR3 is 14 amino acids long. The CDR3 protein is CASRSGTDPGPQHF. The CDR3 bases are TGTGCCAGCAGATCTGGGACGGACCCTGGTCCCCAGCATTTT.

CDR3 nucleotides: TGTGCCAGCAGCTTAGCGGCCGGATACGAGCAGTACTTC. Its protein product is CASSLAAGYEQYF. The chain carries TRBV5-5 and TRBJ2-7, with D maybe TRBD2 (5 bases). CDR1 is SGHKS and CDR2 is YYEKEE in the germline V gene (reference sequence). The CDR3 totals 13 residues. Trimming pared 2 bases from V and 4 bases from J, leaving 10 bases between.

V and J are TRBV2 and TRBJ2-2; TRBD2 might be the D (6 bases). The CDR3 covers 14 residues. Germline V gives CDR1 SNHLY, CDR2 FYNNEI. Trimming pared 6 bases from V and 8 bases from J, leaving 16 bases between. The CDR3 here is CASRGGTMSGELFF. The CDR3 DNA follows: TGTGCCAGCAGGGGCGGGACCATGAGTGGGGAGCTGTTTTTT.

V usage is TRBV7-6 and J usage is TRBJ1-5; 7 positions agree with TRBD1. Trimming at V came to 3 bases and at J to 6 bases, leaving 5 bases not matched to a gene. The CDR3 loop spans 14 amino acids. Germline values: CDR1 SGHVS, CDR2 FNYEAQ. The CDR3 loop is CASSFQPGGQPQHF. CDR3 nucleotides: TGTGCCAGCAGCTTTCAGCCAGGGGGTCAGCCCCAGCATTTT.

The chain has TRBV15 and TRBJ1-1, with D perhaps matching TRBD1 (5 bases). V lost 3 bases to trimming and J lost 4 bases, with 12 bases between them. Germline V lookup: CDR1 LNHNV, CDR2 YYDKDF (reference sequence). The CDR3 extends over 14 amino acids. The CDR3 DNA reads TGTGCCACCAGCAGTATCAGGGTAAGCACTGAAGCTTTCTTT. This sequence encodes CATSSIRVSTEAFF.

The rearrangement uses TRBV4-1 and TRBJ2-6; D remains ambiguous. The germline V gene encodes CDR1 MGHRA and CDR2 YSYEKL. This CDR3 contains 15 residues. Trimming pared 4 bases from V and 4 bases from J, leaving 11 bases between. The CDR3 spells CASSPPPPGANVLTF. For the CDR3, the DNA is TGCGCCAGCAGCCCGCCCCCCCCCGGGGCCAACGTCCTGACTTTC.

The chain recombines TRBV11-2 with TRBJ2-7, with 10 bases fitting TRBD2. The CDR3 length is 13 residues. The V gene's germline CDR1 is SGHAT and CDR2 FQNNGV. The V segment lost 6 bases and the J segment 6 bases; nucleotides outside the gene matches: 5. CDR3 residues: CASRGLAKVEQYF. CDR3 nucleotide sequence: TGTGCCAGCAGGGGACTAGCGAAAGTCGAGCAGTACTTC.

The chain joins TRBV7-2 to TRBJ2-5, with D hard to call. CDR1 and CDR2 from the germline V gene are SGHTA and FQGNSA. Trimming took 4 bases from V and 5 from J, leaving 11 bases between them. The CDR3 runs to 13 residues. For the CDR3, the DNA is TGTGCCAGCAGCTCACAGCTCCGGGAGACCCAGTACTTC. Translated: CASSSQLRETQYF.

Remarks on this clone: In the same sample, other DNA sequences code for this CDR3. V usage is TRBV30 and J usage is TRBJ2-7; D is undetermined. This CDR3 comprises 12 residues. Germline-derived CDR1 and CDR2 are GTSNPN and SVGIG (reference sequence). Trimming cost V 0 bases and J 4 bases, with 7 bases left between them. CDR3 DNA sequence: TGTGCCTGGAGTGTAACCGAATACGAGCAGTACTTC. It specifies CAWSVTEYEQYF.

This sequence joins TRBV4-2 and TRBJ2-4, with a weak D call TRBD1 (5 bases). CDR1 LGHNA and CDR2 YNFKEQ come from the germline V gene. The CDR3 length is 19 residues. The ends were cut back, 0 bases at V and 0 bases at J, with 18 bases in the middle. Here the CDR3 DNA reads TGTGCCAGCAGCCAAGAACCAGGGTTGCGAGGCCTAGCCAAAAACATTCAGTACTTC. Protein sequence: CASSQEPGLRGLAKNIQYF.

V gene TRBV19 combines with J gene TRBJ1-3; D is perhaps TRBD1 (5 bases). This CDR3 comprises 13 residues. CDR1 and CDR2 (germline): LNHDA, SQIVND (reference sequence). Trimming stripped 6 bases from V and 3 bases from J, with 9 bases between. Here the CDR3 reads CASSRGDGNTIYF. The DNA of the CDR3 is TGTGCCAGTAGCCGAGGGGATGGAAACACCATATATTTT.

This clone is a singleton in its sample. The chain has TRBV6-6 and TRBJ1-2; unclear D gene. In germline, CDR1 is MNHNY, CDR2 SVGAGI (reference sequence). The CDR3 has 12 amino acids. Trimming left V 5 bases short and J 7 bases short, with 11 bases between. The CDR3 sequence is CASSVGSSGYTF. CDR3 bases: TGTGCCAGCAGTGTAGGGAGCTCTGGCTACACCTTC.